Listed below are T cell receptor beta chains from one sample, sequenced in a study of blood T cell repertoires in COVID-19. Using immunoSEQ multiplex PCR, the repertoire was profiled, and TCRdb retains in-frame clones only, with some absent. The profile shows about 190,000 clones, around 85% of them singletons. The sequencing input was peripheral blood. The receptor source for this set is a woman aged 45-59 years with acute or convalescent COVID-19. CDR3s leave out the opening cysteine and the closing phenylalanine or tryptophan. Fields, in order: V gene, J gene, CDR3 protein.

TRBV13	TRBJ2-7	ASSLLRREDSYEQY
TRBV13	TRBJ2-3	ASSFWAGEYGTDTQY
TRBV19	TRBJ1-5	ASSVQGREDQPQH
TRBV7-6	TRBJ1-6	ASSLDRAGNSPLH
TRBV30	TRBJ1-5	AWSVRAGVQH
TRBV11-2	TRBJ1-4	ASSLGAGLNEKLF
TRBV19	TRBJ1-5	ASSIIGVNQPQH
TRBV6-5	TRBJ1-6	ASSSRDSNNSPLH
TRBV28	TRBJ2-1	ASSPGTSGLNEQF
TRBV9	TRBJ2-3	ASTGGLAPYTDTQY
TRBV4-1	TRBJ1-2	ASSYPGQGRNYGYT
TRBV6-5	TRBJ1-1	ASTETGGGTEAF
TRBV5-1	TRBJ2-5	ASSPGTSGSKTQY
TRBV29-1	TRBJ2-5	SVDRYQETQY
TRBV27	TRBJ1-5	ASSPVGQGINQPQH
TRBV10-3	TRBJ2-1	AISESGGTGNNEQF
TRBV6-5	TRBJ1-5	ASRSDRGQDQPQH
TRBV3-1/TRBV3-2	TRBJ2-3	ASSQGLGEVDTQY
TRBV7-7	TRBJ2-5	ASSPLGREGETQY
TRBV21-1	TRBJ1-2	ASSKARVAGAYWNYGYT
TRBV12-3/TRBV12-4	TRBJ2-3	ASSRQGTDTQY
TRBV5-1	TRBJ1-5	ASSLVPGQGKPQH
TRBV5-5	TRBJ2-1	ASSLVDRDTGEQF
TRBV11-2	TRBJ2-7	ASSLPSLNEQY
TRBV24-1	TRBJ1-4	ATSAPGGGEKLF
TRBV11-3	TRBJ1-5	ASSCRETDQPQH
TRBV18	TRBJ2-7	ASSLGLTGYEQY
TRBV24-1	TRBJ2-7	ATSSYRDSYEQY
TRBV30	TRBJ2-3	AWTFSGQSDFTDTQY
TRBV11-2	TRBJ2-6	ASCRDRGISGANVLT
TRBV4-1	TRBJ1-1	ASSQDQFRDSDEAF
TRBV6-2/TRBV6-3	TRBJ2-3	ASSYSGIDTQY
TRBV6-5	TRBJ1-6	ASSSRGRGNSPLH
TRBV7-9	TRBJ1-3	ASSLLGGNTIY
TRBV7-2	TRBJ1-2	ASSPRGGYT
TRBV11-3	TRBJ2-7	ASSLGGQGPYEQY
TRBV11-2	TRBJ2-7	ASSTRQGTYEQY